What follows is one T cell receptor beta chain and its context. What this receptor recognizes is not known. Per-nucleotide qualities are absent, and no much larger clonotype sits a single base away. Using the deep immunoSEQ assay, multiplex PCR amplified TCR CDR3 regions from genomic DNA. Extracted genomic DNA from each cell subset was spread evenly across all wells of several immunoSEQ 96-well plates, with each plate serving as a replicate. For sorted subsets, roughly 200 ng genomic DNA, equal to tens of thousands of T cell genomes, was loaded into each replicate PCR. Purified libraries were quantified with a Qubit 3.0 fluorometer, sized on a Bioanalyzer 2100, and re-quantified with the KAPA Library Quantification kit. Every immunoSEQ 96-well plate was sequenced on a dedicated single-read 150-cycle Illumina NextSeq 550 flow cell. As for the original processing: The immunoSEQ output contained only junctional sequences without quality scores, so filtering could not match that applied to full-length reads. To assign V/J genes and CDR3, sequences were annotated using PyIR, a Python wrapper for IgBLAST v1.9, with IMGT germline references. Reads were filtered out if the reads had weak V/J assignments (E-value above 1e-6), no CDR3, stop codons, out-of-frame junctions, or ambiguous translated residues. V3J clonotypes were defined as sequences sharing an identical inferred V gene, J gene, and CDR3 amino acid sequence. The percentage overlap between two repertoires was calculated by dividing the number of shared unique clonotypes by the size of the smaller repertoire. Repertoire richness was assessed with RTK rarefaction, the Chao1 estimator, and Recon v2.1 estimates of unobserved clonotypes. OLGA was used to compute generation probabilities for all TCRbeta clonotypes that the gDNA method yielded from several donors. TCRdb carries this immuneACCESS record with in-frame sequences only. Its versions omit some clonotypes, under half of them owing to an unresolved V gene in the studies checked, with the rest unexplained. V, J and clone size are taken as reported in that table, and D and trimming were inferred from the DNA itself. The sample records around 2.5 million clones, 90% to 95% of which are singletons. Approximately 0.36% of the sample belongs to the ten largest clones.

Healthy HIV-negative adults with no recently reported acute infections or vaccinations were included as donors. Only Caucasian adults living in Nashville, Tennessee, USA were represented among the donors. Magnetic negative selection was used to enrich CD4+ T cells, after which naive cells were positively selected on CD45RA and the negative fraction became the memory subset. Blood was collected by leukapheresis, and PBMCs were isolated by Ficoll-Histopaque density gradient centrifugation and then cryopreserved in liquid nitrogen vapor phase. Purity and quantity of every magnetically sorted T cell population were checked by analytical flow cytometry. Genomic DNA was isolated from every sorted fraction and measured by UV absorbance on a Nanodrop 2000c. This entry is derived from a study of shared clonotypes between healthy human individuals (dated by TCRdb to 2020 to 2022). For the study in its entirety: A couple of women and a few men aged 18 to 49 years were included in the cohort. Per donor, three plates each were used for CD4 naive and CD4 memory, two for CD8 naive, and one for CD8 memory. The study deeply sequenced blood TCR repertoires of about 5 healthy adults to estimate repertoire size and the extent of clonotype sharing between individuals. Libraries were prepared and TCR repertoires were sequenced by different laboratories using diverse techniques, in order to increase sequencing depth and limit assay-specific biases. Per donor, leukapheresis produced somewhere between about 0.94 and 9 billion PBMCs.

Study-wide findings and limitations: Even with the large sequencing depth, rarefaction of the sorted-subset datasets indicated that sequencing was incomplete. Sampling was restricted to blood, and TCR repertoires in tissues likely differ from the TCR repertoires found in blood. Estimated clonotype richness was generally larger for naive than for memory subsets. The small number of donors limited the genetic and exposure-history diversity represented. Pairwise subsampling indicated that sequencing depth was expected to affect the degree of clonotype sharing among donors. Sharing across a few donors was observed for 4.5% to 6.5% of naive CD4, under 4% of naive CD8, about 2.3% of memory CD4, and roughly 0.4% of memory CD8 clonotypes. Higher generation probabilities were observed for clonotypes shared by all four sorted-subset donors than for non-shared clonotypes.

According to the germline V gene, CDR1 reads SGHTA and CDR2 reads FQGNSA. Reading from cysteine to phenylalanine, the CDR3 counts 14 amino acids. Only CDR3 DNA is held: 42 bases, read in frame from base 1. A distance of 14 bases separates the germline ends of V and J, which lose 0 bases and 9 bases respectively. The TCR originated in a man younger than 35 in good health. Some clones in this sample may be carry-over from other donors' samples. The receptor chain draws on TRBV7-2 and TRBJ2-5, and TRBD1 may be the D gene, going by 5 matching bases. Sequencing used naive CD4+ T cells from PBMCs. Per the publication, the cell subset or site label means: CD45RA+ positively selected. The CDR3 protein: CASSLALGASAQYF. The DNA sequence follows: TGTGCCAGCAGCTTAGCGCTTGGGGCCTCGGCCCAGTACTTC.